Below are 32 T cell receptor beta chains sequenced from a single sample in a study of blood T cells in healthy people across ages. Through a sample-barcoded 5' primer and a J-beta primer mix, a second PCR was run for roughly 6 to 12 cycles. TCRdb analysed the 5' RACE reads with MiXCR anew, one entry per CDR3 protein. The table lists 650,000 to 700,000 distinct CDR3 sequences, about 32% of them singletons. Material for sequencing was blood. These receptors all come from a woman older than 75 in good health.

The rearrangement uses TRBV30 and TRBJ1-1; a weak D match, TRBD1 (5 bases). CDR1 and CDR2 (germline): GTSNPN, SVGIG (reference sequence). This CDR3 comprises 13 residues. With 5 bases removed from V and 5 bases from J, the gap between germline ends came to 15 bases. The CDR3 region is CAWRQGYGTEAFF. CDR3 DNA: TGTGCCTGGCGCCAGGGATATGGGACTGAAGCTTTCTTT.

This clonotype was counted many times. V is TRBV9 and J is TRBJ2-5; the D gene could be TRBD1 or TRBD2 (5 bases each). Germline V gene lookup returns CDR1 SGDLS and CDR2 YYNGEE. The V gene lost 4 bases and the J gene lost 2 bases, with 15 bases spanning the gap. The CDR3 is made up of 15 amino acids. CDR3 bases: TGTGCCAGCAGCTTTAACACGGGACCACAAGAGACCCAGTACTTC. It specifies CASSFNTGPQETQYF.

This clonotype has ten or more counts. The rearrangement links TRBV20-1 to TRBJ2-1; D remains ambiguous. This CDR3 spans 10 amino acids. Trimming removed 5 bases at V and 12 bases at J, with 11 bases between. Germline assignment: CDR1 DFQATT and CDR2 SNEGSKA (reference sequence). This chain's CDR3 is CSAWAMGQFF. The CDR3 bases are TGCAGTGCTTGGGCAATGGGGCAGTTCTTC.

As for this clonotype: The junction differs from germline at one of its ends, possibly a read error. The CDR3 nucleotides are TGCAGTGCGCTCGGGTCAACTCAAGAGACCCGGTACTTC. Translating gives CSALGSTQETRYF. This chain connects TRBV20-1 to TRBJ2-5; no clear D. CDR3 length equals 13 residues. CDR1 DFQATT and CDR2 SNEGSKA come from the germline V gene (reference sequence).

There are a few counts of this clonotype. A read error may produce the germline difference seen at one junction end. The rearrangement joins TRBV20-1 to TRBJ2-3; no clear D gene. This CDR3 has 14 amino acids. In germline, CDR1 is DFQATT, CDR2 SNEGSKA (reference sequence). The CDR3 coding sequence is TGCAGTGTTAGAGTTGTGGCTAGCACAGATACGCAGTATTTT. Amino acids: CSVRVVASTDTQYF.

This clonotype came up many times. This chain connects TRBV5-6 to TRBJ1-2, with D uncertain. CDR1 is SGHDT, CDR2 YYEEEE, per germline. The CDR3 is 15 amino acids. V lost 0 bases to trimming and J lost 1 base, with 10 bases between them. CDR3 loop: CASSLDSPINYGYTF. The CDR3 coding sequence is TGTGCCAGCAGCTTGGACAGCCCGATTAACTATGGCTACACCTTC.

As for this clonotype: A much larger clone is a single base away; this may be a read error. This chain connects TRBV6-1 to TRBJ2-1; TRBD1 agrees at 8 bases. Per the germline V gene, CDR1 is MNHNS and CDR2 is SASEGT. The CDR3 contains 13 residues. The CDR3 protein is CASRNPGGNEHFF. The CDR3, as DNA: TGTGCCAGCAGAAATCCAGGGGGCAATGAGCATTTCTTC.

Details on this clonotype: Its ends do not fully match the called genes, so a read error is possible. The gene calls are TRBV25-1 and TRBJ2-3; tentative D call: TRBD1 (6 bases). The CDR3 has 14 amino acids. Germline V gene data show CDR1 as MGHDK and CDR2 as SYGVNS. The CDR3 region is CTSSESNRVETPYF. DNA for the CDR3: TGTACCAGCAGTGAATCAAACAGGGTGGAGACGCCGTATTTT.

This clonotype was seen repeatedly, ten times or more. This chain uses TRBV4-2 with TRBJ2-5, with 10 bases identical to TRBD2. The V and J ends lost 0 bases and 5 bases, in that order; junction bases with no gene match: 3. Germline V gives CDR1 LGHNA, CDR2 YNFKEQ. The CDR3 runs to 15 residues. The CDR3 protein is CASSQDPLAGETQYF. The DNA of the CDR3 is TGTGCCAGCAGCCAAGATCCACTAGCGGGGGAGACCCAGTACTTC.

The gene calls are TRBV18 and TRBJ2-5; 10 bases align to TRBD2. CDR1 is KGHSH and CDR2 is LQKENI in the germline V gene. V trimming: 6 bases; J trimming: 11 bases; junction bases outside the gene matches: 15. The CDR3 has 15 residues. CDR3 nucleotides: TGTGCCAGCTCCCGAGCGGGGGGGTCCGGCAATGAGCAGTACTTC. Residues: CASSRAGGSGNEQYF.

The table lists this clonotype with many counts. The chain links TRBV20-1 to TRBJ2-1, with D hard to call. The CDR3 loop spans 12 amino acids. Deletions cut 2 bases from V and 12 bases from J, with 14 bases between. In germline, CDR1 is DFQATT, CDR2 SNEGSKA (reference sequence). The CDR3 DNA reads as TGCAGTGCTAGACAACTCACCACCGGGCAGTTCTTC. It specifies CSARQLTTGQFF.

The genes are TRBV30 and TRBJ1-1; TRBD1 might be the D (5 bases). The CDR3 contains 14 residues. The V end was cut by 1 base, the J end by 0 bases, with 9 bases between. Germline V gives CDR1 GTSNPN, CDR2 SVGIG (reference sequence). The DNA of the CDR3 is TGTGCCTGGAGTGGGGGCTTCATGAACACTGAAGCTTTCTTT. This codes for CAWSGGFMNTEAFF. The whole variable domain, filled in from reference TRBV30 and TRBJ1-1, reads SQTIHQWPATLVQPVGSPLSLECTVEGTSNPNLYWYRQAAGRGLQLLFYSVGIGQISSEVPQNLSASRPQDRQFILSSKKLLLSDSGFYLCAWSGGFMNTEAFFGQGTRLTVV.

This clonotype was detected many times. V usage is TRBV29-1 and J usage is TRBJ1-2, with D uncertain. The length of the CDR3 is 12 residues. Germline-derived CDR1 and CDR2 are SQVTM and ANQGSEA. The V end lost 0 bases, the J end lost 10 bases, and 12 bases lay between the germline ends. The CDR3, as DNA: TGCAGCGTTGAAGAGGGAGGGATAAACTACACCTTC. It translates to CSVEEGGINYTF.

V and J are TRBV4-1 and TRBJ2-7; D is perhaps TRBD1 (6 bases). CDR1 and CDR2 from the germline V gene are MGHRA and YSYEKL. V lost 1 base and J lost 6, with 13 bases in between. CDR3 length: 14 residues. The DNA for the CDR3 is TGCGCCAGCAGCCAAGCAGAGGGGGTCCTCGAGCAGTACTTC. This translates into CASSQAEGVLEQYF.

The chain recombines TRBV5-6 with TRBJ2-5; 8 bases agree with TRBD1. V dropped 3 bases and J dropped 11; count of bases not matched to a gene: 18. The germline gives CDR1 SGHDT, CDR2 YYEEEE. The CDR3 extends over 16 amino acids. In nucleotides, the CDR3 is TGTGCCAGCAGCTGGAGGACAGGGAGTCCCTACAATGAGCAGTACTTC. Residues: CASSWRTGSPYNEQYF.

In regard to this clonotype: This may be a read error: a much more frequent sequence differs by one nucleotide. The chain uses TRBV7-9 and TRBJ2-3, with 8 bases identical to TRBD2. Germline V gene lookup returns CDR1 SEHNR and CDR2 FQNEAQ (reference sequence). The CDR3 has 17 residues. This chain's CDR3 is CASNLLLRTSTPDTQYF. As DNA, the CDR3 is TGTGCCAGCAACTTACTCCTCCGGACTAGCACCCCAGATACGCAGTATTTT.

V gene TRBV30 combines with J gene TRBJ1-1, with a tentative D call TRBD1 (6 bases). Germline V lookup: CDR1 GTSNPN, CDR2 SVGIG (reference sequence). The CDR3 totals 14 residues. V shed 3 bases and J shed 4 bases, with 15 bases lying between them. The CDR3 bases are TGTGCCTGGAGCGTCGGGGGCGTGACCACTGAAGCTTTCTTT. This sequence encodes CAWSVGGVTTEAFF.

At least ten counts were recorded for this clonotype. The chain joins TRBV25-1 to TRBJ1-2; 9 nucleotides match TRBD1. The CDR3 is 13 residues long. Germline values: CDR1 MGHDK, CDR2 SYGVNS. The junction had 4 bases not matched to a gene; V was cut back by 3 bases and J by 8 bases. CDR3 residues: CASSDGTGHGYTF. CDR3 DNA sequence: TGTGCCAGCAGTGATGGGACAGGGCACGGCTACACCTTC.

The chain joins TRBV4-2 to TRBJ1-6; 7 positions agree with TRBD1. Germline lookup yields CDR1 LGHNA and CDR2 YNFKEQ. V shed 4 bases and J 7 bases; nucleotides not matched to a gene: 10. The CDR3 consists of 16 residues. The CDR3 is CASSPEVDRINSPLHF. CDR3 nucleotides: TGTGCCAGCAGCCCCGAGGTGGACAGGATCAATTCACCCCTCCACTTT.

Ten or more counts support this clonotype. This chain links TRBV11-1 with TRBJ2-7; D perhaps matches TRBD2 (5 bases). Germline V CDR1 and CDR2: SGHAT, FQDESV (reference sequence). Trimming took off 6 bases at V and 0 bases at J, with 9 bases between the two ends. This CDR3 is 13 amino acids long. CDR3 nucleotides: TGTGCCAGCAGGAAAGGGAGCTCCTACGAGCAGTACTTC. Amino acid sequence: CASRKGSSYEQYF.

With respect to this clonotype: A much bigger clone sits one base away, suggesting this may be a read error. The V call is TRBV5-1, the J call TRBJ2-6, with D uncertain. Trimming pared 6 bases from V and 2 bases from J, leaving 15 bases between. From germline, CDR1 is SGHRS and CDR2 YFSETQ. The CDR3 has 16 residues. The CDR3 bases are TGCGCCAGCACCTACAGTGAGGCGCCTGGGGCCAACGTCCTGACTTTC. Its protein product is CASTYSEAPGANVLTF. Combining the CDR3 with reference TRBV5-1 and TRBJ2-6 gives the whole variable domain KAGVTQTPRYLIKTRGQQVTLSCSPISGHRSVSWYQQTPGQGLQFLFEYFSETQRNKGNFPGRFSGRQFSNSRSEMNVSTLELGDSALYLCASTYSEAPGANVLTFGAGSRLTVL.

This clonotype was counted a few times. The chain carries TRBV20-1 and TRBJ1-1, with D uncertain. The CDR3 loop spans 13 amino acids. Trimming stripped 0 bases from V and 2 bases from J, with 7 bases between. Germline values: CDR1 DFQATT, CDR2 SNEGSKA (reference sequence). Here the CDR3 reads CSARDIRNTEAFF. The CDR3 DNA sequence: TGCAGTGCTAGAGATATCAGAAACACTGAAGCTTTCTTT.

This clonotype was counted between two and nine times. The chain combines TRBV20-1 with TRBJ1-1; D call uncertain. Per the germline V gene, CDR1 is DFQATT and CDR2 is SNEGSKA (reference sequence). This CDR3 contains 12 residues. The CDR3 DNA sequence: TGCAAAAGTGGGTTAGAGAACACTGAAGCTTTCTTT. This sequence encodes CKSGLENTEAFF.

In DNA form, the CDR3 reads TGCGCCAGCAGCTTACCCGGGACTAGCGGGAGGAGGCAGTTCTTC. Encoded protein: CASSLPGTSGRRQFF. The rearrangement links TRBV5-1 to TRBJ2-1, with TRBD2 matching over 15 bases. The length of the CDR3 is 15 residues. Germline V gives CDR1 SGHRS, CDR2 YFSETQ. V lost 2 bases and J lost 12; bases outside the gene matches: 6. The complete variable domain, with remaining parts taken from reference TRBV5-1 and TRBJ2-1, reads KAGVTQTPRYLIKTRGQQVTLSCSPISGHRSVSWYQQTPGQGLQFLFEYFSETQRNKGNFPGRFSGRQFSNSRSEMNVSTLELGDSALYLCASSLPGTSGRRQFFGPGTRLTVL.

The sample holds many counts of this clonotype. The chain uses TRBV9 and TRBJ1-2; TRBD1 matches at 9 bases. With V trimmed by 2 bases and J by 8 bases, 7 bases remained unmatched. Germline V CDR1 and CDR2: SGDLS, YYNGEE. The CDR3 has 14 amino acids. The CDR3 DNA reads as TGTGCCAGCAGCGTCCCCGGGACAGGGAAAGGCTACACCTTC. Translating it yields CASSVPGTGKGYTF.

This clonotype was observed many times. The J gene is TRBJ1-2, the V gene TRBV7-2; D not resolved. The V end lost 0 bases, the J end lost 7 bases, and 9 bases lay between the germline ends. The germline CDR1 and CDR2 sequences are SGHTA and FQGNSA. This CDR3 has 13 amino acids. The CDR3 spells CASSLALVSGYTF. The CDR3, as DNA: TGTGCCAGCAGCTTAGCGTTAGTGAGTGGCTACACCTTC.

On this clonotype itself: A much larger clone sits a single nucleotide away, making a read error possible. The genes are TRBV6-2 or TRBV6-3 and TRBJ1-2, with 11 positions matching TRBD1. CDR1 and CDR2 from the germline V gene are MNHEY and SVGEGT. J gave up 7 bases and V 8 bases, and 12 bases lay outside the gene matches. The CDR3 is made up of 15 amino acids. CDR3 nucleotide sequence: TGTGCCAGCGGCAAAACGGACAGGGGGCGAGGTGGCTACACCTTC. This codes for CASGKTDRGRGGYTF.

This chain links TRBV9 with TRBJ1-4, with TRBD1 identical over 7 bases. The CDR3 covers 15 residues. V shed 3 bases and J 4 bases; nucleotides not matched to a gene: 6. CDR1 is SGDLS and CDR2 is YYNGEE in the germline V gene. CDR3 DNA sequence: TGTGCCAGCAGCGCAATGACAGGGCTTAATGAAAAACTGTTTTTT. Translating it yields CASSAMTGLNEKLFF.

This chain uses TRBV3-1 with TRBJ1-1; D unclear. Germline values: CDR1 LGHDT, CDR2 YNNKEL (reference sequence). The V end was cut by 1 base, the J end by 0 bases, with 12 bases between. This CDR3 has 16 amino acids. CDR3 bases: TGTGCCAGCAGCCAAGCGGGAAGGCAACTGAACACTGAAGCTTTCTTT. Protein: CASSQAGRQLNTEAFF. Filled out from reference TRBV3-1 and TRBJ1-1, the complete variable domain reads DTAVSQTPKYLVTQMGNDKSIKCEQNLGHDTMYWYKQDSKKFLKIMFSYNNKELIINETVPNRFSPKSPDKAHLNLHINSLELGDSAVYFCASSQAGRQLNTEAFFGQGTRLTVV.

This clonotype was counted only a few times. The chain combines TRBV6-2 or TRBV6-3 with TRBJ1-6, with TRBD1 matching 9 bases. The germline gives CDR1 MNHEY, CDR2 SVGEGT. J gave up 1 base and V 6 bases, and 4 bases lay outside the gene matches. This CDR3 region has 16 residues. The CDR3: CASSGGQGSYNSPLHF. CDR3 in DNA: TGTGCCAGCAGCGGAGGACAGGGGTCCTATAATTCACCCCTCCACTTT.

This clonotype has ten or more counts. The chain carries TRBV4-1 and TRBJ2-1; D may be TRBD1 (6 bases). Trimming stripped 4 bases from V and 10 bases from J, with 17 bases between. The CDR3 runs 14 residues. The germline CDR1 and CDR2 sequences are MGHRA and YSYEKL. The CDR3 coding sequence is TGCGCCAGCAGCCGAGAAGGGTCTGGGGGCGAGCAGTTCTTC. Translation gives CASSREGSGGEQFF.

In its sample, this clonotype was seen many times. This chain links TRBV7-2 with TRBJ1-2; possibly TRBD1 for D (6 bases). Germline V gene sequence: CDR1 SGHTA, CDR2 FQGNSA. V gave up 4 bases and J gave up 7 bases, with 19 bases separating them. The CDR3 totals 15 residues. CDR3 DNA sequence: TGTGCCAGCAGCTCTACCGGACAGAGAACGGGTGGCTACACCTTC. Translation: CASSSTGQRTGGYTF.